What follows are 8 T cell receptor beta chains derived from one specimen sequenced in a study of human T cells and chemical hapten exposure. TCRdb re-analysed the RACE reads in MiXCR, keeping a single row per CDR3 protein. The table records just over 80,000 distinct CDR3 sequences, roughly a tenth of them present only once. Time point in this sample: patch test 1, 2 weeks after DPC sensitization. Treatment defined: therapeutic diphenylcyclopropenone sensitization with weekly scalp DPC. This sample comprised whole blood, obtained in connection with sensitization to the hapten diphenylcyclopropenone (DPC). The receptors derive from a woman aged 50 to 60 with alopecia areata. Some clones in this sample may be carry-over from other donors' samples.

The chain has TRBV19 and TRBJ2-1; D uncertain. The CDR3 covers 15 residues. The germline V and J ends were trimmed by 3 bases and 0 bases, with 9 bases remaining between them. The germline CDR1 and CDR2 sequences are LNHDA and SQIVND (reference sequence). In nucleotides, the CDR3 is TGTGCCAGTAGTATTCGTGGTAGCTCCTACAATGAGCAGTTCTTC. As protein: CASSIRGSSYNEQFF.

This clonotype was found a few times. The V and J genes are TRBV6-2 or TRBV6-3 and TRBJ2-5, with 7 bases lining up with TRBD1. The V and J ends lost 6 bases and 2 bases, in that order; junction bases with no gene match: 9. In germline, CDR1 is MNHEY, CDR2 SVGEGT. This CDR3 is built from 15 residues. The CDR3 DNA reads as TGTGCCAGCAGGAATCCCGGGACAGCTCAAGAGACCCAGTACTTC. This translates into CASRNPGTAQETQYF.

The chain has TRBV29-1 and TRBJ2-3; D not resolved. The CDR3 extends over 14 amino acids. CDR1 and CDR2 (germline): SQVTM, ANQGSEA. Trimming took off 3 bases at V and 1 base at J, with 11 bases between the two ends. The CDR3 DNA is TGCAGCGTTGACCCGGGTCGGGGCACAGATACGCAGTATTTT. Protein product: CSVDPGRGTDTQYF.

CDR3 sequence (DNA): TGTGCCAGCAGCGTAAGGGCAGCTGGAAACACCATATATTTT. Translation gives CASSVRAAGNTIYF. The chain is built from TRBV9 and TRBJ1-3; D is unresolved. Germline loops: CDR1 SGDLS, CDR2 YYNGEE. Trimming removed 1 base from V and 2 bases from J, with 7 bases in between. The CDR3 loop spans 14 amino acids.

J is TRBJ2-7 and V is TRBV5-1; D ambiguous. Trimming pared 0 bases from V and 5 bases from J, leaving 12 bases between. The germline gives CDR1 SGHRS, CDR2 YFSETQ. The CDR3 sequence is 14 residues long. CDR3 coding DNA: TGCGCCAGCAGCTTGGTGCCGGCGAGCGACGAGCAGTACTTC. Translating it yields CASSLVPASDEQYF.

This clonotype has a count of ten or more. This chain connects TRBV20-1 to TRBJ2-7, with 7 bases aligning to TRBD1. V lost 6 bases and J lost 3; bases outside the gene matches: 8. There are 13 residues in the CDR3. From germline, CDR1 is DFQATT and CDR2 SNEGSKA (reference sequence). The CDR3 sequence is CSATTGANYEQYF. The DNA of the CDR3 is TGCAGTGCGACCACAGGGGCTAACTACGAGCAGTACTTC.

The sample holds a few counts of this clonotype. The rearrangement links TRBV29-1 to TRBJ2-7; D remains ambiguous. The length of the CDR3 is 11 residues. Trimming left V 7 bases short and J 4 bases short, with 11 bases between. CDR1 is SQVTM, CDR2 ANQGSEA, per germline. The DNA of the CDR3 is TGCAGCGCCCTACACGGGTACGAGCAGTACTTC. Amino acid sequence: CSALHGYEQYF.

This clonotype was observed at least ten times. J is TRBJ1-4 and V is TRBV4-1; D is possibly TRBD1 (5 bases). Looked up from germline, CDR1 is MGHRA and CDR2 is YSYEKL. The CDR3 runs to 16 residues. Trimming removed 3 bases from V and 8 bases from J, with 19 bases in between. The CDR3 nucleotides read TGCGCCAGCAGCCACCGAGGGGTAGGGGAGGACGAAAAACTGTTTTTT. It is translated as CASSHRGVGEDEKLFF.